This T cell receptor (beta chain) is drawn from a study of CD8+ T cells in alopecia areata. Study-level background: For the treated group, dosing was oral tofacitinib at 5 to 10 mg twice daily. Tofacitinib was given for 6 to 18 months, then stopped for 6 months.

Treatment reported: oral pan-JAK inhibitor, 5-10 mg twice daily. General study findings and limits: Clonality exceeded that of normal scalp in lesional scalp, most notably in alopecia totalis/universalis.

In each case, RNA was isolated and then reverse transcribed into cDNA as the sequencing template. Libraries were prepared by immunoSEQ multiplex PCR; TCRdb keeps only in-frame clonotypes and omits some of them. The data show 110,000 to 150,000 clones, with roughly 86% seen just once and approximately 13% held by the top ten. Regarding this clone: Antigen specificity is unknown.

Germline V gene lookup returns CDR1 SEHNR and CDR2 FQNEAQ (reference sequence). CDR3 length: 13 amino acids. The ends were cut back, 5 bases at V and 4 bases at J, with 10 bases in the middle. This specimen was CD8+ T cells sorted from blood, taken at week 4, from a patient treated with tofacitinib. V gene TRBV7-9 combines with J gene TRBJ2-3; D unclear. The origin of this receptor is a human donor with alopecia areata. The CDR3 bases are TGTGCCAGCAGCCCGGTCGGAGCAGATACGCAGTATTTT. As protein: CASSPVGADTQYF.